This T cell receptor beta chain was retrieved from a study of cytomegalovirus exposure and HLA in healthy donors. Study observations and caveats: Earlier analysis found most TCR beta V segments productive about 87% or about 30% of the time.

The CDR3 is made up of 15 amino acids. The V end lost 1 base, the J end lost 6 bases, and 14 bases lay between the germline ends. CDR1 SGHTA and CDR2 FQGTGA come from the germline V gene. PCR employed 60 Vbeta and 13 Jbeta primers. TCRdb's copy holds only in-frame clones and misses some; the assay was immunoSEQ multiplex PCR. The table lists 110,000 to 150,000 clones, 75% to 80% of them singletons. Comments on this clone: Its specificity is unknown.

This receptor was obtained from a male donor in good health and CMV-seronegative. The chain has TRBV7-3 and TRBJ2-3, with unresolved D. Sequenced: PBMCs. DNA for the CDR3: TGTGCCAGCAGCTTAAATAATGAAGCCAAGGATACGCAGTATTTT. Protein sequence: CASSLNNEAKDTQYF.